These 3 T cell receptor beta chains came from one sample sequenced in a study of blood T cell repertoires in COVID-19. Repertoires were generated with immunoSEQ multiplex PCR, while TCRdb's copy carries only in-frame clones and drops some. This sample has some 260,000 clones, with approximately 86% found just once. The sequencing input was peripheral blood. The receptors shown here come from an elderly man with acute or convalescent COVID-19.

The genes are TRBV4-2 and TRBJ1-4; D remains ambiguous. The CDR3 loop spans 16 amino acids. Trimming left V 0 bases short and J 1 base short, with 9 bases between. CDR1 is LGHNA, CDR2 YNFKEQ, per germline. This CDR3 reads CASSQDAGGTNEKLFF. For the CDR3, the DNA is TGTGCCAGCAGCCAAGACGCGGGTGGAACTAATGAAAAACTGTTTTTT.

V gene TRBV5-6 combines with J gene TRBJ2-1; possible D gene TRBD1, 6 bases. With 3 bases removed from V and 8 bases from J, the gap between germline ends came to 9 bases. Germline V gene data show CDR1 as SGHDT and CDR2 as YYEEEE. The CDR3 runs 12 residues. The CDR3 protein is CASSSNRDEQFF. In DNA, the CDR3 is TGTGCCAGCAGCTCCAACAGGGATGAGCAGTTCTTC. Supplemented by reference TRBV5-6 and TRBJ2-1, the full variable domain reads DAGVTQSPTHLIKTRGQQVTLRCSPKSGHDTVSWYQQALGQGPQFIFQYYEEEERQRGNFPDRFSGHQFPNYSSELNVNALLLGDSALYLCASSSNRDEQFFGPGTRLTVL.

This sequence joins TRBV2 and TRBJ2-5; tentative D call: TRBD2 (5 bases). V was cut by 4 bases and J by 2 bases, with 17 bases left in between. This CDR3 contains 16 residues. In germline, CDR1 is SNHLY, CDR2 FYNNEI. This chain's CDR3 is CASSVNGENPQETQYF. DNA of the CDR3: TGTGCCAGCAGTGTGAACGGGGAAAACCCTCAAGAGACCCAGTACTTC.